This entry is about one T cell receptor beta chain. Original data processing: Estimation of nucleated cell counts relied on the amplification of reference gene primers. Some clones are missing from TCRdb's copy, which holds only in-frame ones; the method was immunoSEQ multiplex PCR. V and J calls and clone size are those listed in that table; D and trimming were worked out from the DNA. The data show approximately 69,000 clones, just under 80% seen once. The CDR3 loop spans 16 amino acids. The sample is drawn from a study of blood T cell repertoires in COVID-19. Specimen: peripheral blood. The rearrangement joins TRBV21-1 to TRBJ2-1; the table's D call of TRBD2 was not tested on the DNA. TRBV21-1 is a known pseudogene. The receptor was derived from a human donor in a cohort sampled during active COVID-19. The CDR3 DNA reads as TGTGCCAGCAGCAAAAAAACTAGCGGGAGGGTCGATGAGCAGTTCTTC. The encoded protein is CASSKKTSGRVDEQFF.